This T cell receptor beta chain is from a study of shared clonotypes between healthy human individuals. Study-wide findings and caveats: A few donors showed sharing of approximately 5% of naive CD4 clonotypes. Against clonotypes common to all four donors, non-shared ones had lower generation probabilities. How much donors shared clonotypes was expected to be affected by sequencing depth.

A note on this clone: Its matching antigen is unknown.

The CDR3 loop spans 15 amino acids. Looked up from germline, CDR1 is LNHNV and CDR2 is YYDKDF (reference sequence). The trim removed 3 bases at V and 3 bases at J, leaving 4 bases unmatched. The repertoire was sequenced with immunoSEQ multiplex PCR; TCRdb's copy has only in-frame clones and lacks some. The sample has fewer than 3 million clones, 92% seen once; the top ten hold approximately 0.39%. The genes are TRBV15 and TRBJ2-3, with 9 bases matching TRBD1. The clonotype originates from a man younger than 30 in good health. Some clones in this sample may be carry-over from other donors' samples. Sequencing used naive CD4+ T cells from PBMCs. Subset described: CD45RA+ positively selected. The CDR3 DNA sequence: TGTGCCACCAGCAGGCCGGGACAGGGAACAGATACGCAGTATTTT. This gives the protein CATSRPGQGTDTQYF.